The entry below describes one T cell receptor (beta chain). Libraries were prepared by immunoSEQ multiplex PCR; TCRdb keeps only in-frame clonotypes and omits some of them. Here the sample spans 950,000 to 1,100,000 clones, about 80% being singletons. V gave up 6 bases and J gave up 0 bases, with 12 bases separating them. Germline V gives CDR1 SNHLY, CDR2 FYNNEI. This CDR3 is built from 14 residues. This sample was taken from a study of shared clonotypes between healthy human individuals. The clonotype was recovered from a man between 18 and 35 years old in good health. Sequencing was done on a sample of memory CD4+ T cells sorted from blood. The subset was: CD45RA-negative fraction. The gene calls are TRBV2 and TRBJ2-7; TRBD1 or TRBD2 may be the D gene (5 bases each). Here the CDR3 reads CASSPSGASYEQYF. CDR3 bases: TGTGCCAGCAGCCCCTCCGGGGCCTCCTACGAGCAGTACTTC.